This entry features one T cell receptor beta chain sequence. Its specificity is unknown. This CDR3 spans 14 amino acids. V dropped 5 bases and J dropped 4 bases, with 14 bases sitting between them. In germline, CDR1 is SNHLY, CDR2 FYNNEI. These data come from a study of tumor-infiltrating lymphocytes in primary liver carcinoma. Overall study context: Between 4.2 and 10 cm across, the tumors were all of stage T1-T3 N0M0. Study findings and constraints: Overlap between tumor regions exceeded overlap of tumor with adjacent tissue or blood.

The tissue used was unsorted bulk material of about 19-34 mg. RNA and DNA were co-extracted from it with the AllPrep DNA/RNA mini kit. Patients showed chronic HBV infection and an absence of prior treatment. The input was 500 ng total RNA; TCR beta cDNA was made from it with a constant-region primer. Three nested multiplex PCR rounds of slightly modified ARM-PCR generated TCR beta libraries. Investigators reported that the first two PCR rounds, at around 10 cycles each, used TRBV1-TRBV30 forward primers with a C-beta reverse primer. TCRdb ran MiXCR on the multiplex PCR reads and lists one entry per CDR3 protein. The sample records approximately 110,000 distinct CDR3 sequences, around 60% being singletons.

The sample comprised liver tumor tissue from sampling region 3. Subset indicated: tumor region T3, left-lateral pole. The chain links TRBV2 to TRBJ2-5; D unclear. This receptor was identified in a woman aged 55-69 years with primary liver carcinoma and hepatitis B virus infection. CDR3 amino acids: CASSSLAGGETQYF. DNA of the CDR3: TGTGCCAGCAGTAGCCTTGCAGGTGGAGAGACCCAGTACTTC.